This T cell receptor (beta chain) was retrieved from a study of blood T cell repertoires in COVID-19. Study information: Specimens from acute and convalescent COVID-19 originated in the United States, Italy and Spain. PBMCs, B-cell-depleted T cells, or T cells were the source of the cDNA or gDNA that made up the material.

As processed by the authors: The authors estimated nucleated cell counts from reference gene primer amplification. Profiling relied on immunoSEQ multiplex PCR, and the TCRdb table lists in-frame clones only, not all of them. V and J calls and clone size are given by that table; D and trimming were obtained from the DNA. The sample yields 180,000 or so clones, around 85% seen once. CDR1 GTSNPN and CDR2 SVGIG come from the germline V gene (reference sequence). Losses at the gene ends were 1 base for V and 5 bases for J; bases not matched to a gene: 5. The CDR3 consists of 14 residues. The sample was peripheral blood. The J gene is TRBJ2-3, the V gene TRBV30, with 8 bases that match TRBD2. This TCR was sampled from a man aged 60-69 years with acute or convalescent COVID-19. CDR3 amino acids: CAWSGLAGIDTQYF. The CDR3 nucleotides are TGTGCCTGGAGTGGGCTAGCGGGCATAGATACGCAGTATTTT.